Only a few counts were recorded for the clone carrying this TCR beta chain. This sample was taken from a study of naive and memory T cell subsets. This CDR3 is 16 amino acids long. V was clipped by 0 bases and J by 0 bases, with 13 bases between them. Germline V CDR1 and CDR2: DFQATT, SNEGSKA (reference sequence). Amplification of ligated cDNA took four PCR rounds with SP2 and nested alpha and beta constant primers. TCRdb ran MiXCR on the UMI-ligation and nested PCR reads and lists one entry per CDR3 protein. The profile shows about 14,000 distinct CDR3 sequences, about 5% of them singletons. Regarding treatment: skin biopsy from PPD injection site in Mantoux-positive individual. The library had UMIs added by 3' ligation of an oligonucleotide to TCR cDNA.

The chain uses TRBV20-1 and TRBJ2-3, with D perhaps matching TRBD2 (6 bases). This sample comprised skin, obtained from a tuberculin skin test site. The origin of this receptor is an adult in good health. The CDR3 DNA reads as TGCAGTGCTAGAGATCCGGGAGTCCACAGCACAGATACGCAGTATTTT. Translating gives CSARDPGVHSTDTQYF.